This T cell receptor beta chain is drawn from a study of CD8+ T cells in alopecia areata. Sequencing used cDNA as its template, made by extracting RNA and reverse transcribing it. This table comes from immunoSEQ multiplex PCR, and its TCRdb copy is limited to in-frame clones, with some not included. The sample shows hundreds of thousands of clones, roughly two fifths of them seen only once. The CDR3 has 13 amino acids. Germline CDR1 reads SQVTM; CDR2 reads ANQGSEA. Between the trimmed V and J ends, which lost 4 bases and 10 bases, there was a span of 17 bases. Treatment in this sample: oral pan-JAK inhibitor, 5-10 mg twice daily. This clone occurred a few times.

The sample in question was CD4+ T cells sorted from blood, obtained between weeks 30 and 35, from a patient treated with tofacitinib. The sequence was collected from a human donor with alopecia areata. V is TRBV29-1 and J is TRBJ1-5; the D gene is possibly TRBD1 (6 bases). CDR3 bases: TGCAGCGTTGGGATGGACAGCCGTAGCCCCCAGCATTTT. It codes for CSVGMDSRSPQHF. Supplemented by reference TRBV29-1 and TRBJ1-5, the full variable domain reads SAVISQKPSRDICQRGTSLTIQCQVDSQVTMMFWYRQQPGQSLTLIATANQGSEATYESGFVIDKFPISRPNLTFSTLTVSNMSPEDSSIYLCSVGMDSRSPQHFGDGTRLSIL.